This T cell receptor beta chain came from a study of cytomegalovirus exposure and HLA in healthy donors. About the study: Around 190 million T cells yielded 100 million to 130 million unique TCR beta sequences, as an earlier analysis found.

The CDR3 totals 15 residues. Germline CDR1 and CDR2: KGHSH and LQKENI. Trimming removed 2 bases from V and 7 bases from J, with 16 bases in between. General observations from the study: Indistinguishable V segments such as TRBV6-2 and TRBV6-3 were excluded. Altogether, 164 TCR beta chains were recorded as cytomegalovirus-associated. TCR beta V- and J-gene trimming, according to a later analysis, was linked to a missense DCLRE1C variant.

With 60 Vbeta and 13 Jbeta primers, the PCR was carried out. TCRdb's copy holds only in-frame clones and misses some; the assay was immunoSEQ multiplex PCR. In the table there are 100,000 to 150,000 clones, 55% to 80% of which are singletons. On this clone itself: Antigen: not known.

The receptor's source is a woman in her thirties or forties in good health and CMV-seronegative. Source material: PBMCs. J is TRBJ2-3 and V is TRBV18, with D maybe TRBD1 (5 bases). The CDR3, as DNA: TGTGCCAGCTCACCAGGGGTTCAGGGTCCCCATACGCAGTATTTT. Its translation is CASSPGVQGPHTQYF.